Each of the 13 T cell receptor beta chains below was sequenced from the same sample in a study of human T cells and chemical hapten exposure. Documented time point: pre-sensitization, week 0. Treatment indicated: therapeutic diphenylcyclopropenone sensitization with weekly scalp DPC. A single record per CDR3 protein comes from TCRdb applying MiXCR to the RACE reads. The sample lists some 38,000 distinct CDR3 sequences, about 7.6% occurring once. The source material was whole blood, sampled in connection with sensitization to the hapten diphenylcyclopropenone (DPC). The receptor set was obtained from a woman between 45 and 65 years old with alopecia areata. Some clones in this sample may be carry-over from other donors' samples.

This clonotype has at least ten counts. The chain couples TRBV12-3 or TRBV12-4 to TRBJ2-1; 7 bases agree with TRBD2. V lost 1 base to trimming and J lost 8 bases; unmatched junction nucleotides: 2. The CDR3 loop spans 13 amino acids. The CDR3 DNA reads as TGTGCCAGCAGTTTAGGAGGGAGGGATGAGCAGTTCTTC. It encodes CASSLGGRDEQFF.

By proportion, this clonotype is medium-sized. This chain connects TRBV28 to TRBJ2-3; D perhaps matches TRBD2 (5 bases). Germline V lookup: CDR1 MDHEN, CDR2 SYDVKM. This CDR3 region has 14 residues. Trimming pared 5 bases from V and 1 base from J, leaving 10 bases between. The CDR3 spells CASSDGGGTDTQYF. CDR3 sequence (DNA): TGTGCCAGCAGTGACGGAGGAGGCACAGATACGCAGTATTTT.

The table lists this clonotype with many counts. The chain uses TRBV10-3 and TRBJ1-2; D is unresolved. This CDR3 contains 14 residues. The V end lost 0 bases, the J end lost 2 bases, and 7 bases lay between the germline ends. Per germline, CDR1 ENHRY and CDR2 SYGVKD. CDR3 region: CAISESSANYGYTF. CDR3 nucleotides: TGTGCCATCAGTGAGTCGAGCGCCAACTATGGCTACACCTTC.

This clonotype occurred many times. This chain links TRBV11-2 with TRBJ1-3; D gene uncertain. V was trimmed by 4 bases and J by 3 bases, leaving 19 bases between them. There are 17 residues in the CDR3. Per germline, CDR1 SGHAT and CDR2 FQNNGV. The CDR3 spells CASSSPAGRKLGNTIYF. The CDR3, as DNA: TGTGCCAGCAGCTCGCCAGCCGGACGTAAGCTTGGAAACACCATATATTTT.

This clonotype was seen only a few times. V gene TRBV20-1 combines with J gene TRBJ2-1; no clear D. The CDR3 spans 12 residues. The germline V gene has CDR1 DFQATT and CDR2 SNEGSKA (reference sequence). With 7 bases removed from V and 5 bases from J, the gap between germline ends came to 12 bases. The CDR3 DNA follows: TGCAGTGGACTGCCTGAGAACAATGAGCAGTTCTTC. This codes for CSGLPENNEQFF.

This clonotype was counted many times. The gene calls are TRBV24-1 and TRBJ2-2; 12 positions match TRBD1. The CDR3 has 18 amino acids. CDR1 is KGHDR and CDR2 is SFDVKD in the germline V gene. The V gene end was trimmed by 0 bases and the J gene end by 2 bases; junction bases not matched to a gene: 3. The CDR3 here is CATSDLVGTGGNTGELFF. The CDR3 coding sequence is TGTGCCACCAGTGATTTGGTGGGGACAGGGGGCAACACCGGGGAGCTGTTTTTT.

This clonotype was recorded many times. This chain joins TRBV7-2 and TRBJ2-1, with 8 bases aligning to TRBD1. The trim removed 1 base at V and 5 bases at J, leaving 4 bases unmatched. Per the germline V gene, CDR1 is SGHTA and CDR2 is FQGNSA. This CDR3 spans 15 amino acids. CDR3 in amino acids: CASSLGATGDNEQFF. DNA for the CDR3: TGTGCCAGCAGCTTAGGGGCGACAGGGGACAATGAGCAGTTCTTC.

In regard to this clonotype: A much larger clone differs from this one at a single base, so this may be a read error. The CDR3 sequence is CASSANSPEAKQYF. The CDR3 DNA is TGTGCCAGCAGCGCAAATTCACCCGAGGCCAAGCAGTACTTC. This rearrangement joins TRBV9 to TRBJ2-7; D unresolved. Germline V gene data show CDR1 as SGDLS and CDR2 as YYNGEE. Trimming took off 3 bases at V and 8 bases at J, with 18 bases between the two ends. The length of the CDR3 is 14 residues.

The chain combines TRBV9 with TRBJ1-1, with D uncertain. The CDR3 totals 13 residues. V was trimmed by 4 bases and J by 1 base, leaving 8 bases between them. In germline, CDR1 is SGDLS, CDR2 YYNGEE. The CDR3 loop reads CASSWAGNTEAFF. CDR3 DNA: TGTGCCAGCAGCTGGGCCGGGAACACTGAAGCTTTCTTT.

This clonotype occurred a few times. The V call is TRBV29-1, the J call TRBJ1-2, with 8 bases identical to TRBD1. The CDR3 has 11 amino acids. Germline CDR1 and CDR2: SQVTM and ANQGSEA. The V segment lost 2 bases and the J segment 8 bases; nucleotides outside the gene matches: 1. CDR3 region: CSVETGGGYTF. The CDR3 coding sequence is TGCAGCGTTGAAACAGGGGGAGGCTACACCTTC. The whole variable domain, filled in from reference TRBV29-1 and TRBJ1-2, reads SAVISQKPSRDICQRGTSLTIQCQVDSQVTMMFWYRQQPGQSLTLIATANQGSEATYESGFVIDKFPISRPNLTFSTLTVSNMSPEDSSIYLCSVETGGGYTFGSGTRLTVV.

The sample holds a few counts of this clonotype. The V and J genes are TRBV20-1 and TRBJ1-5, with D perhaps TRBD1 (5 bases). In germline, CDR1 is DFQATT, CDR2 SNEGSKA (reference sequence). The CDR3 loop spans 13 amino acids. With 3 bases removed from V and 6 bases from J, the gap between germline ends came to 12 bases. The CDR3 is CSARSRDPQPQHF. CDR3 coding DNA: TGCAGTGCTAGGAGCAGGGACCCTCAGCCCCAGCATTTT.

The sample holds a few counts of this clonotype. This chain links TRBV5-1 with TRBJ1-2; D is undetermined. The CDR3 loop spans 13 amino acids. V shed 0 bases and J shed 1 base, with 4 bases lying between them. Germline-derived CDR1 and CDR2 are SGHRS and YFSETQ. CDR3 DNA sequence: TGCGCCAGCAGCTTGGAGCTTAACTATGGCTACACCTTC. This gives the protein CASSLELNYGYTF.

This clonotype appeared many times. This chain links TRBV5-1 with TRBJ2-2, with D perhaps TRBD1 (5 bases). The V and J ends lost 0 bases and 3 bases respectively, with 9 bases between them. Germline V gene lookup returns CDR1 SGHRS and CDR2 YFSETQ. CDR3 length: 15 residues. The CDR3, as DNA: TGCGCCAGCAGCTTGGCCACAGGCGACACCGGGGAGCTGTTTTTT. Protein sequence: CASSLATGDTGELFF. The full variable domain, in which reference TRBV5-1 and TRBJ2-2 provide the parts outside the CDR3, is KAGVTQTPRYLIKTRGQQVTLSCSPISGHRSVSWYQQTPGQGLQFLFEYFSETQRNKGNFPGRFSGRQFSNSRSEMNVSTLELGDSALYLCASSLATGDTGELFFGEGSRLTVL.